This T cell receptor beta chain comes out of a study of glioma-infiltrating T cells after dendritic cell vaccination. About the study: Autologous tumor lysate was loaded overnight onto monocyte-derived dendritic cells grown 6 to 7 days with IL-4 and GM-CSF.

Whole-study results and caveats: Higher pretreatment TIL content predicted longer progression-free time and survival.

About this clone itself: Its specificity is not known.

The PCR used 60 V beta and 13 J beta primers. Sequencing used immunoSEQ multiplex PCR; TCRdb keeps in-frame clones, though not all of them. The data show under 100,000 clones, 85% seen once. V lost 4 bases and J lost 1; bases outside the gene matches: 9. CDR1 and CDR2 from the germline V gene are SGHKS and YYEKEE (reference sequence). The CDR3 is made up of 17 amino acids. Sequencing used blood, obtained before dendritic cell vaccination. The chain joins TRBV5-5 to TRBJ2-2; 8 nucleotides align to TRBD1. This sequence originates from a human donor with glioblastoma. The CDR3 coding sequence is TGTGCCAGCAGCCCAGGGGGCTTCGGGCGGAACACCGGGGAGCTGTTTTTT. Protein sequence: CASSPGGFGRNTGELFF.